This T cell receptor (beta chain) comes out of a study of shared clonotypes between healthy human individuals. A word on this clone: Its specificity is unknown.

There are 16 residues in the CDR3. Germline loops: CDR1 MDHEN, CDR2 SYDVKM. The V end lost 5 bases, the J end lost 6 bases, and 20 bases lay between the germline ends. Findings and limits, study-wide: Clonotype sharing among donors was thought likely to change with sequencing depth. Blood alone was sampled, and tissue repertoires likely differ. Sorted-subset sequencing was shown by rarefaction to be incomplete despite large depth.

Splitting of each subset's genomic DNA was done evenly across several immunoSEQ plates. TCRdb's copy holds only in-frame clones and misses some; the assay was immunoSEQ multiplex PCR. The repertoire holds around 510,000 clones, around 96% seen once, with about 0.067% in the top ten. The chain recombines TRBV28 with TRBJ2-1; perhaps TRBD1 as D (6 bases). Sequenced input: naive CD4+ T cells sorted from blood. Subset specified: CD45RA+ positively selected. This receptor was taken from a woman under 40 in good health. The CDR3 DNA reads TGTGCCAGCAGTGCCACCGGGACATGGGATTTCAATGAGCAGTTCTTC. It yields the protein CASSATGTWDFNEQFF.